The clone carrying this T cell receptor beta chain was seen a few times. Its antigen remains unknown. The source of the sample is a study of T cells in Graves' hyperthyroidism and ophthalmopathy. Amplification yielded TCR beta CDR3 regions, with RNA transcripts as the source. A first-round RT-PCR of the TCR CDR3 used the HTBI primer set. Using its own MiXCR run on the multiplex PCR reads, TCRdb lists one record per CDR3 protein. The sample comprises hundreds of thousands of distinct CDR3 sequences, approximately 21% of which are singletons, and 50% to 75% rests with the top ten. Germline-derived CDR1 and CDR2 are SGHAT and FQNNGV. V was clipped by 5 bases and J by 0 bases; unmatched bases: 12. CDR3 length equals 17 residues. Study results and limitations: Blood held most thyroid clonotypes expanded above 0.001 frequency. From stable hyperthyroidism, ophthalmopathy was separated by a 13 V-J model. Model-based prediction identified ophthalmopathy a median approximately 6.2 months prior to its onset.

The study excluded patients with uncontrolled infection, other autoimmune disease, pregnancy or lactation. V usage is TRBV11-2 and J usage is TRBJ2-7, with 8 bases aligning to TRBD2. This TCR derives from a man aged 30 to 39 with Graves' ophthalmopathy. Material for sequencing was blood. The CDR3 here is CASSPTLLAESSYEQYF. CDR3 coding DNA: TGTGCCAGCAGCCCCACACTACTAGCGGAGAGCTCCTACGAGCAGTACTTC.